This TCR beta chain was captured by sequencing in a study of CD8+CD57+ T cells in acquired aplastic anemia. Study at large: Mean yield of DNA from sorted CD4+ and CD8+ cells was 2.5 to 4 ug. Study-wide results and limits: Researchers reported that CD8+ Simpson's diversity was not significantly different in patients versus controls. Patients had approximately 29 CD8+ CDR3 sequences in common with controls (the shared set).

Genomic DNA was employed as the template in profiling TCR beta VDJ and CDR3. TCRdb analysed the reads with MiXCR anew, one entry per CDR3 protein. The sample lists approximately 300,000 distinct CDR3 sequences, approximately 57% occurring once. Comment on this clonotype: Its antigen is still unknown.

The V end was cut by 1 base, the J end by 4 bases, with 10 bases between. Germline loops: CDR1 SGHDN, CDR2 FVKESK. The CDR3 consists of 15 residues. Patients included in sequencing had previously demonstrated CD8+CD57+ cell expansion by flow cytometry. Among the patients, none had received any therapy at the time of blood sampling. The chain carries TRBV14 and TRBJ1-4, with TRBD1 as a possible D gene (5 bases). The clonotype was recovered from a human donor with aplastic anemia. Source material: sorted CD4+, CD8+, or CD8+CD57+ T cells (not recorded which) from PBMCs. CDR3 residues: CASSQGPGLNEKLFF. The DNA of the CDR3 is TGTGCCAGCAGCCAAGGGCCGGGGCTTAATGAAAAACTGTTTTTT.